This T cell receptor (beta chain) is from a study of OX40 agonist ivuxolimab in advanced cancers. The CDR3 runs 16 residues. With V trimmed by 5 bases and J by 8 bases, 11 bases remained unmatched. Germline loops: CDR1 SNHLY, CDR2 FYNNEI. Using immunoSEQ multiplex PCR, the repertoire was profiled, and TCRdb retains in-frame clones only, with some absent. The sample has tens of thousands of clones; about 86% are singletons. Sequencing was performed on CD4+ or CD8+ T cells sorted from blood, taken in a trial of the OX40 agonist ivuxolimab. The chain links TRBV2 to TRBJ2-1; 11 nucleotides line up with TRBD2. The receptor's source is an adult with an advanced solid tumor such as melanoma, head and neck, liver or kidney cancer. CDR3 nucleotides: TGTGCCAGCAGTTTCTTTCCTAGCGGGGGGTATGATGAGCAGTTCTTC. Its protein is CASSFFPSGGYDEQFF.